Listed below are T cell receptor beta chains from one sample, sequenced in a study of naive and memory T cell subsets. A single record per CDR3 protein comes from TCRdb applying MiXCR to the UMI-ligation and nested PCR reads. The data hold around 130,000 distinct CDR3 sequences, with 35% to 45% observed a single time. The sequenced material came from central memory CD4+ T cells from blood. The receptor source for this set is a human donor in good health. Each CDR3 is given with its conserved first and last residue. Not all rows give a size; the values are once, few, many and, for expanded clones, a class.

V gene,J gene,clone size,CDR3 protein
TRBV20-1,TRBJ2-3,.,CSASTSAPGNTQYF
TRBV6-6,TRBJ2-6,.,CASSYYPPSGANVLTF
TRBV7-6,TRBJ2-4,once,CASSLGSGILNIQYF
TRBV11-2,TRBJ2-3,few,CASTSGMSTDTQYF
TRBV11-2,TRBJ1-2,.,CASSLDRRDLRTGGYTF
TRBV24-1,TRBJ2-5,.,CATSDLGETQYF
TRBV5-5,TRBJ1-4,many,CASSLATTNEKLFF
TRBV28,TRBJ2-2,.,CASRSGNTGELFF
TRBV20-1,TRBJ2-2,.,CSALDQNTGELFF
TRBV29-1,TRBJ2-3,.,CSARTSGGGTDTQYF
TRBV4-1,TRBJ2-7,.,CASSQPTNSYEQYF
TRBV11-2,TRBJ2-1,.,CASSPSPTEGQFF
TRBV29-1,TRBJ1-2,.,CSVGTRDRNYGYTF
TRBV19,TRBJ1-6,.,CASNPSPRSPLHF
TRBV5-1,TRBJ2-4,.,CASGIEFAKNIQYF
TRBV27,TRBJ2-7,.,CASSPQGIPYEQYF
TRBV7-3,TRBJ2-1,.,CASSTQGLAGVQEQFF
TRBV6-6,TRBJ2-7,.,CASRGTGAYEQYF
TRBV20-1,TRBJ1-4,.,CSARDQRQTFEKLFF
TRBV19,TRBJ2-2,few,CASSQPGSANTGELFF
TRBV9,TRBJ2-2,few,CASSHLGTGAAGELFF
TRBV20-1,TRBJ1-2,once,CSASDSGKGYGYTF
TRBV12-3/TRBV12-4,TRBJ2-7,once,CASSLSGLAGAGYEQYF
TRBV7-2,TRBJ1-2,few,CASSSLTGHYGYTF
TRBV7-2,TRBJ1-1,.,CASSLVTLNTEAFF
TRBV7-3,TRBJ2-1,few,CASSRDRNNEQFF
TRBV6-6,TRBJ1-6,few,CASRDGSNNSPLHF
TRBV6-1,TRBJ2-3,.,CASRTSGKTNTDTQYF
TRBV19,TRBJ2-1,few,CATRGARSYNEQFF
TRBV7-6,TRBJ2-5,.,CASSLRITGDRQETQYF
TRBV11-2,TRBJ2-1,few,CASSLELAGARFF
TRBV6-2/TRBV6-3,TRBJ2-1,few,CASRTRQVYSYNEQFF
TRBV20-1,TRBJ2-1,.,CSARPSGHTYNEQFF
TRBV5-5,TRBJ1-5,.,CASSRDRGQNQPQHF
TRBV20-1,TRBJ1-1,few,CSPTGKAFF
TRBV18,TRBJ2-3,.,CASSGTASTDTQYF
TRBV18,TRBJ2-5,.,CASSPSFQETQYF
TRBV6-6,TRBJ1-4,.,CASRPGINEKLFF
TRBV20-1,TRBJ2-6,few,CSAGQSGSPGANVLTF
TRBV29-1,TRBJ1-2,.,CSVPSVGGRGYTF
TRBV30,TRBJ2-3,few,CAWSTSGSTDTQYF
TRBV29-1,TRBJ2-7,few,CSVEKDRTGGREQYF
TRBV12-3/TRBV12-4,TRBJ1-5,.,CASCDRGNQPQHF
TRBV12-3/TRBV12-4,TRBJ2-1,few,CASSLAGGGPNEQFF
TRBV2,TRBJ2-5,many,CASSARVSGQYF
TRBV29-1,TRBJ2-3,.,CSVAQGGTDTQYF
TRBV20-1,TRBJ2-3,.,CSVPDRSTDTQYF